This record covers a single TCR beta chain. At one end, the junction sequence differs from germline, possibly due to a read error. Peripheral blood, about 9.3 milliliters per donor, was collected. The authors ran a second PCR of 7 to 11 cycles using a sample-barcoded 5' primer and a J-beta primer mix. MiXCR was run by TCRdb on the 5' RACE reads, yielding one entry per CDR3 protein. The sample contains 600,000 to 850,000 distinct CDR3 sequences, 20% to 30% of which appear only once. This sample is drawn from a study of blood T cells in healthy people across ages. About the study: Template switching recovered approximately one barcoded beta molecule for every two T cells.

This CDR3 region has 16 residues. Germline CDR1 MNHGY, CDR2 SAAAGT. These records were also assigned to another study, of T cells of mothers and their children. From that report: The analysis detected no persistent microchimeric T cell clones.

The chain employs TRBV6-8 and TRBJ2-1; 9 nucleotides line up with TRBD2. This clonotype was sampled from a boy between 10 and 17 years old in good health. Sequencing was performed on blood. The DNA of the CDR3 is TGTGCCAGCAGCTACTGCCTGGGACTAGCATACAATGAGCAGTTCTTC. The encoded protein is CASSYCLGLAYNEQFF.